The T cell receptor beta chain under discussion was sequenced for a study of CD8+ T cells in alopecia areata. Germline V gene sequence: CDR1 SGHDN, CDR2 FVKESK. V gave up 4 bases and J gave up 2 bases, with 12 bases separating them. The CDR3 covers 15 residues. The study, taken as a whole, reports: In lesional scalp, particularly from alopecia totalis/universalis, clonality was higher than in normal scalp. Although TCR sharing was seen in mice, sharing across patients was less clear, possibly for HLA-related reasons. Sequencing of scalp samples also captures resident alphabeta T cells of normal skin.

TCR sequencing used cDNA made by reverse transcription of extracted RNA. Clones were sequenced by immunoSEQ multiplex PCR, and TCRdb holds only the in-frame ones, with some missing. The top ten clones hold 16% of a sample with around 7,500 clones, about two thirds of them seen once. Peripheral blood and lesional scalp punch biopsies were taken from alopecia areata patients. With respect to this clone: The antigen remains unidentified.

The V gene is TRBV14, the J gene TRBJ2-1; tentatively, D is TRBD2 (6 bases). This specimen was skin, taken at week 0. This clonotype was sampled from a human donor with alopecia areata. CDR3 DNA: TGTGCCAGCAGCCGCCTGGGGGGACCCTACAATGAGCAGTTCTTC. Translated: CASSRLGGPYNEQFF.